Presented here are 27 T cell receptor beta chains from one specimen sequenced in a study of blood T cells in healthy people across ages. Together with a sample-barcoded 5' primer, a J-beta primer mix was included in a second PCR lasting about 6 to 11 cycles. TCRdb used MiXCR to reprocess the 5' RACE reads, holding one entry per CDR3 protein. The sample shows about 540,000 distinct CDR3 sequences, around 24% of them seen only once. This same sample was also part of a study on T cells of mothers and their children.

The sequencing sample was made of blood. These receptors were taken from a boy under 18 in good health.

This chain joins TRBV11-2 and TRBJ2-1; TRBD2 matches at 9 bases. The CDR3 has 16 residues. Germline CDR1 reads SGHAT; CDR2 reads FQNNGV. V lost 3 bases and J lost 7; bases outside the gene matches: 10. CDR3 loop: CASSLYAGTSWNEQFF. For the CDR3, the DNA is TGTGCCAGCAGCTTGTACGCCGGGACTAGCTGGAATGAGCAGTTCTTC.

In its sample, this clonotype was seen a few times. V usage is TRBV6-5 and J usage is TRBJ2-5; 10 nucleotides match TRBD2. The tail of the sequence fits TRBJ2-1 better, so the J call may be wrong. CDR1 MNHEY and CDR2 SVGAGI come from the germline V gene. The CDR3 length is 13 residues. As DNA, the CDR3 is TGTGCCATCCAGCGGGGGGGCCGGGGTGAGCAGTTCTTC. Protein: CAIQRGGRGEQFF.

The rearrangement uses TRBV28 and TRBJ1-6; 7 bases agree with TRBD1. Trimming at V came to 3 bases and at J to 9 bases, leaving 5 bases not matched to a gene. The germline CDR1 and CDR2 sequences are MDHEN and SYDVKM. This CDR3 has 14 residues. The CDR3 coding sequence is TGTGCCAGCAGTTTCCACAGGGGTGGTTCACCCCTCCACTTT. Translating gives CASSFHRGGSPLHF.

The V and J genes are TRBV28 and TRBJ2-7; 8 positions agree with TRBD1. The CDR3 runs to 15 residues. V trimming: 11 bases; J trimming: 1 base; junction bases outside the gene matches: 13. CDR1 is MDHEN and CDR2 is SYDVKM in the germline V gene. CDR3 sequence (DNA): TGTGCCGGGGAAGCCGCCGGGACAGGTTCCTACGAGCAGTACTTC. This codes for CAGEAAGTGSYEQYF.

The chain employs TRBV20-1 and TRBJ1-1; D unclear. Germline CDR1 reads DFQATT; CDR2 reads SNEGSKA (reference sequence). This CDR3 region has 13 residues. The CDR3 protein is CSVNYGKWTEAFF. DNA for the CDR3: TGCAGCGTTAATTATGGGAAATGGACTGAAGCTTTCTTT.

This chain joins TRBV20-1 and TRBJ2-3, with D tentatively TRBD2 (5 bases). The V end was cut by 2 bases, the J end by 6 bases, with 9 bases between. The germline V gene encodes CDR1 DFQATT and CDR2 SNEGSKA (reference sequence). The CDR3 has 12 amino acids. CDR3 bases: TGCAGTGCTAGAAGGGAGCCGGATACGCAGTATTTT. Translated: CSARREPDTQYF.

A few counts support this clonotype. This chain connects TRBV20-1 to TRBJ1-6; D unresolved. This CDR3 region has 15 residues. Deletions cut 3 bases from V and 14 bases from J, with 23 bases between. Looked up from germline, CDR1 is DFQATT and CDR2 is SNEGSKA (reference sequence). The DNA of the CDR3 is TGCAGTGCTAGGAAACCGGAGCCCACACCTCGGGCCCTCCACTTT. Protein: CSARKPEPTPRALHF.

This rearrangement joins TRBV5-6 to TRBJ2-5; the D gene is possibly TRBD2 (5 bases). CDR3 length: 13 amino acids. The V gene's germline CDR1 is SGHDT and CDR2 YYEEEE. V was clipped by 4 bases and J by 5 bases, with 12 bases between them. In DNA form, the CDR3 reads TGTGCCAGCAGCGGACGATGGAGGGAGACCCAGTACTTC. Translation: CASSGRWRETQYF.

This clonotype was seen a few times. CDR3 amino acids: CSGLASTDTQYF. As DNA, the CDR3 is TGCAGTGGGTTGGCCAGCACAGATACGCAGTATTTT. The chain joins TRBV20-1 to TRBJ2-3; D is ambiguous. CDR1 DFQATT and CDR2 SNEGSKA come from the germline V gene (reference sequence). The CDR3 length is 12 residues. V was cut by 7 bases and J by 0 bases, with 8 bases left in between.

The chain couples TRBV6-5 to TRBJ2-3; tentatively, D is TRBD1 (7 bases). The CDR3 is 16 residues long. Between the trimmed V and J ends, which lost 1 base and 6 bases, there was a span of 17 bases. The germline V gene encodes CDR1 MNHEY and CDR2 SVGAGI. In DNA, the CDR3 is TGTGCCAGCAGTTACTTGGGCAGGGGGGTGAGTGATACGCAGTATTTT. Its translation is CASSYLGRGVSDTQYF.

The chain links TRBV29-1 to TRBJ2-5; D is uncertain. The assigned J gene may be wrong: the sequence end matches TRBJ2-7 better. Germline V gene sequence: CDR1 SQVTM, CDR2 ANQGSEA. The CDR3 length is 13 residues. CDR3 DNA sequence: TGCAGCGTTGAAGACAGAACCTCCTACGAGCAGTACTTC. It yields the protein CSVEDRTSYEQYF.

This clonotype is a singleton in its sample. This chain links TRBV5-4 with TRBJ2-1, with 11 nucleotides matching TRBD1. Germline CDR1 is SGHNT and CDR2 is YYREEE (reference sequence). The trim removed 7 bases at V and 7 bases at J, leaving 10 bases unmatched. There are 15 residues in the CDR3. CDR3 coding DNA: TGTGCCAGCCGCGGCAGGGACAGGGGGTTGAATGAGCAGTTCTTC. It is translated as CASRGRDRGLNEQFF. Variable domain in full (rest from reference TRBV5-4 and TRBJ2-1): ETGVTQSPTHLIKTRGQQVTLRCSSQSGHNTVSWYQQALGQGPQFIFQYYREEENGRGNFPPRFSGLQFPNYSSELNVNALELDDSALYLCASRGRDRGLNEQFFGPGTRLTVL.

The table lists this clonotype with a few counts. The chain has TRBV7-9 and TRBJ2-5; D is undetermined. The J call may be in error: the DNA end matches TRBJ2-1 better. Per germline, CDR1 SEHNR and CDR2 FQNEAQ (reference sequence). The CDR3 covers 15 residues. The chain's CDR3 is CASSLEGGLYNEQFF. CDR3 bases: TGTGCCAGCAGCTTAGAGGGCGGCCTCTACAATGAGCAGTTCTTC.

The rearrangement links TRBV9 to TRBJ1-4; TRBD1 might be the D (6 bases). Germline V gives CDR1 SGDLS, CDR2 YYNGEE. Trimming took off 3 bases at V and 5 bases at J, with 11 bases between the two ends. This CDR3 has 14 residues. CDR3 loop: CASSAGGQNEKLFF. As DNA, the CDR3 is TGTGCCAGCAGCGCGGGCGGACAGAATGAAAAACTGTTTTTT.

This rearrangement joins TRBV7-2 to TRBJ2-5, with D perhaps TRBD2 (5 bases). The J call is uncertain, as TRBJ2-7 better fits the DNA end. This CDR3 has 13 amino acids. Germline CDR1 and CDR2: SGHTA and FQGNSA. CDR3 residues: CASSFGLNYEQYF. DNA of the CDR3: TGTGCCAGCAGCTTCGGACTGAACTACGAGCAGTACTTC.

The rearrangement uses TRBV28 and TRBJ2-7; 11 positions match TRBD2. V trimming: 8 bases; J trimming: 6 bases; junction bases outside the gene matches: 6. Germline CDR1 is MDHEN and CDR2 is SYDVKM. The CDR3 extends over 13 amino acids. The CDR3 sequence is CASLLAGGSEQYF. In DNA, the CDR3 is TGTGCCAGCCTGTTAGCGGGAGGGTCCGAGCAGTACTTC.

The gene calls are TRBV7-9 and TRBJ2-1; D uncertain. V lost 5 bases and J lost 7, with 18 bases in between. Germline CDR1 and CDR2: SEHNR and FQNEAQ (reference sequence). The CDR3 runs 15 residues. In nucleotides, the CDR3 is TGTGCCAGCAGCGCCTATCAGAGGCCTCTTAATGAGCAGTTCTTC. It translates to CASSAYQRPLNEQFF.

This clonotype came up once. This sequence joins TRBV6-2 or TRBV6-3 and TRBJ1-2, with no clear D. Germline-derived CDR1 and CDR2 are MNHEY and SVGEGT. The CDR3 runs 13 residues. The germline V and J ends were trimmed by 2 bases and 3 bases, with 7 bases remaining between them. CDR3 region: CASSYEQYYGYTF. The DNA for the CDR3 is TGTGCCAGCAGTTACGAGCAGTACTATGGCTACACCTTC.

The chain joins TRBV3-1 to TRBJ2-1; TRBD2 aligns across 11 bases. Germline CDR1 reads LGHDT; CDR2 reads YNNKEL (reference sequence). The ends lost 3 bases at V and 3 bases at J; junction bases unmatched: 16. The CDR3 sequence is 20 residues long. The CDR3 spells CASSHPDPSGRPYYYNEQFF. The CDR3 DNA is TGTGCCAGCAGCCACCCTGACCCTAGCGGGAGGCCCTATTACTACAATGAGCAGTTCTTC.

The chain links TRBV11-2 to TRBJ2-7; a possible D gene is TRBD2 (6 bases). The CDR3 is 16 amino acids. V lost 1 base to trimming and J lost 6 bases, with 19 bases between them. Germline CDR1 SGHAT, CDR2 FQNNGV. CDR3 protein: CASSLVLTGGVPEQYF. In nucleotides, the CDR3 is TGTGCCAGCAGCTTAGTCTTAACAGGAGGGGTCCCCGAGCAGTACTTC.

The chain uses TRBV20-1 and TRBJ1-2; D remains ambiguous. With 5 bases removed from V and 2 bases from J, the gap between germline ends came to 9 bases. CDR1 DFQATT and CDR2 SNEGSKA come from the germline V gene (reference sequence). This CDR3 comprises 12 residues. The CDR3 here is CSADPKNYGYTF. The DNA of the CDR3 is TGCAGTGCTGACCCGAAGAACTATGGCTACACCTTC.

Comment on this clonotype: At one end, the junction sequence differs from germline, possibly due to a read error. The chain couples TRBV7-3 to TRBJ2-5, with D perhaps matching TRBD2 (7 bases). The CDR3 is made up of 12 amino acids. CDR1 and CDR2 (germline): SGHTA, FQGTGA. The CDR3 DNA sequence: TGTGCCAGCAGCCGACCGGGGGGCCACAAGGATTTC. Translating it yields CASSRPGGHKDF.

The chain has TRBV11-1 and TRBJ1-1; a possible D gene is TRBD1 (5 bases). Trimming cost V 5 bases and J 7 bases, with 11 bases left between them. Germline V lookup: CDR1 SGHAT, CDR2 FQDESV (reference sequence). The CDR3 consists of 12 residues. CDR3 region: CASSQWDREAFF. In nucleotides, the CDR3 is TGTGCCAGCAGCCAATGGGACCGTGAAGCTTTCTTT.

The chain joins TRBV14 to TRBJ2-2; D gene ambiguous. Germline V gives CDR1 SGHDN, CDR2 FVKESK. The V end lost 5 bases, the J end lost 0 bases, and 22 bases lay between the germline ends. The CDR3 contains 19 residues. CDR3 region: CASSSPLRPGKSNTGELFF. The CDR3 DNA reads as TGTGCCAGCAGCTCTCCCTTACGCCCCGGAAAATCGAACACCGGGGAGCTGTTTTTT.

The chain couples TRBV7-9 to TRBJ1-1; TRBD1 aligns across 11 bases. Germline-derived CDR1 and CDR2 are SEHNR and FQNEAQ (reference sequence). The CDR3 covers 16 residues. Germline trimming cut 4 bases from V and 4 bases from J; bases unmatched to any gene: 8. The CDR3 nucleotides are TGTGCCAGCAGCTACCTCGTTGGGACAGGGGGCACTGAAGCTTTCTTT. This translates into CASSYLVGTGGTEAFF.

The genes are TRBV6-6 and TRBJ1-1; maybe TRBD1 (5 bases). The CDR3 contains 15 residues. V gave up 0 bases and J gave up 1 base, with 9 bases separating them. Looked up from germline, CDR1 is MNHNY and CDR2 is SVGAGI (reference sequence). The CDR3: CASSYSGEGNTEAFF. The DNA of the CDR3 is TGTGCCAGCAGTTACTCAGGGGAGGGGAACACTGAAGCTTTCTTT.

This clonotype was found a few times. The V gene is TRBV28, the J gene TRBJ2-3; 8 bases match TRBD2. Germline V gives CDR1 MDHEN, CDR2 SYDVKM. This CDR3 region has 17 residues. With 6 bases clipped from V and 8 bases from J, the junction kept 19 bases outside the gene matches. CDR3 nucleotide sequence: TGTGCCAGCAGCAAACTGGGACTAGAGGGGATCCGTACTACGCAGTATTTT. The encoded protein is CASSKLGLEGIRTTQYF.